One sample yielded the 4 T cell receptor beta chains listed below, sequenced in a study of T cell repertoires in cytomegalovirus infection. In TCRdb, the reads were re-called with MiXCR into one record per CDR3 protein. This sample has around 100,000 distinct CDR3 sequences; 15% to 20% occur once, and the top ten carry approximately 7.6%. The sequenced sample consisted of PBMCs. Every receptor here comes from a human donor in good health (CMV status not recorded). Some clones in this sample may be carry-over from other donors' samples.

This clonotype was observed a few times. The gene calls are TRBV7-2 and TRBJ1-2; a weak D match, TRBD1 (5 bases). The germline gives CDR1 SGHTA, CDR2 FQGNSA. The V end was cut by 4 bases, the J end by 3 bases, with 9 bases between. The CDR3 covers 13 residues. The CDR3 coding sequence is TGTGCCAGCAGCTGGGGGGGAGACTATGGCTACACCTTC. It encodes CASSWGGDYGYTF. Combining the CDR3 with reference TRBV7-2 and TRBJ1-2 gives the whole variable domain GAGVSQSPSNKVTEKGKDVELRCDPISGHTALYWYRQSLGQGLEFLIYFQGNSAPDKSGLPSDRFSAERTGGSVSTLTIQRTQQEDSAVYLCASSWGGDYGYTFGSGTRLTVV.

The J gene is TRBJ2-1, the V gene TRBV11-3; 8 nucleotides agree with TRBD2. This CDR3 has 16 amino acids. V lost 0 bases, J lost 8 bases, and 9 bases stayed unmatched. Germline loops: CDR1 SGHNT, CDR2 YENEEA. The CDR3: CASSLEGRGGWDEQFF. The CDR3 DNA reads TGTGCCAGCAGCTTAGAGGGCCGGGGGGGCTGGGATGAGCAGTTCTTC.

Ten or more counts support this clonotype. The V and J genes are TRBV7-2 and TRBJ2-5; the D call may be TRBD1 or TRBD2 (5 bases each). Germline V gives CDR1 SGHTA, CDR2 FQGNSA. V lost 5 bases and J 3 bases, leaving 16 bases between the germline ends. The length of the CDR3 is 15 residues. The chain's CDR3 is CASSGGWAFEETQYF. Written as DNA, the CDR3 is TGTGCCAGCAGCGGGGGATGGGCTTTTGAAGAGACCCAGTACTTC.

This clonotype was observed at least ten times. This chain joins TRBV7-2 and TRBJ2-1; TRBD1 aligns across 11 bases. Germline loops: CDR1 SGHTA, CDR2 FQGNSA. This CDR3 spans 13 amino acids. Trimming cost V 5 bases and J 15 bases; bases outside gene matches: 9. CDR3: CASSPPGTGGRFF. CDR3 sequence (DNA): TGTGCCAGCAGCCCTCCCGGGACAGGGGGGAGGTTCTTC.